The clone carrying this T cell receptor beta chain was seen many times. This entry comes from a study of blood T cell repertoires in COVID-19. As for the study in general: The United States, Italy and Spain supplied acute and convalescent COVID-19 samples. Sources were T cells, B-cell-depleted T cells, or PBMCs; the material itself was cDNA or gDNA.

As originally analysed: Reference gene primer amplification gave estimated nucleated cell counts. Assay: immunoSEQ multiplex PCR; the TCRdb copy retains only in-frame clones and omits some. V, J and clone size are taken as reported in that table, and D and trimming were inferred from the DNA itself. The sample shows roughly 220,000 clones, 80% to 85% of them seen only once. The J segment lost 2 bases and the V segment lost 3 bases, leaving 8 bases of the junction unmatched. This CDR3 is 16 amino acids long. CDR1 MGHRA and CDR2 YSYEKL come from the germline V gene. This clonotype was sampled from a man under 40 with active or convalescent COVID-19. Source material: peripheral blood. The V and J genes are TRBV4-1 and TRBJ2-3; 7 bases line up with TRBD1. In DNA, the CDR3 is TGCGCCAGCAGCCAGGGACCTGGACAGGCCACAGATACGCAGTATTTT. As protein: CASSQGPGQATDTQYF.